The 9 T cell receptor beta chains below were found in one sample sequenced in a study of shared clonotypes between healthy human individuals. Assay used: immunoSEQ multiplex PCR; TCRdb lists only in-frame clones, some missing. The data show over a million clones, about three quarters seen once. Sequenced sample: memory CD4+ T cells sorted from blood. Subset here: CD45RA-negative fraction. These receptors all stem from a man between 18 and 35 years old in good health.

V usage is TRBV5-1 and J usage is TRBJ2-5; D may be TRBD1 or TRBD2 (5 bases each). This CDR3 is 15 amino acids long. Germline V gene data show CDR1 as SGHRS and CDR2 as YFSETQ. V lost 2 bases, J lost 1 base, and 12 bases lay in between. The CDR3 reads CASSFTSGAQETQYF. The CDR3 coding sequence is TGCGCCAGCAGCTTTACATCCGGGGCCCAAGAGACCCAGTACTTC.

The CDR3 is CASSLGYRGGETQYF. CDR3 in DNA: TGTGCCAGCAGCTTAGGGTACAGGGGAGGGGAGACCCAGTACTTC. V gene TRBV7-2 combines with J gene TRBJ2-5, with D possibly being TRBD1 or TRBD2 (7 bases each). Trimming took off 1 base at V and 5 bases at J, with 14 bases between the two ends. The CDR3 is 15 residues long. The germline CDR1 and CDR2 sequences are SGHTA and FQGNSA.

This sequence joins TRBV5-1 and TRBJ2-1, with a tentative D call TRBD1 (5 bases). The CDR3 contains 13 residues. Trimming removed 4 bases at V and 8 bases at J, with 13 bases between. Germline V lookup: CDR1 SGHRS, CDR2 YFSETQ. DNA for the CDR3: TGCGCCAGCAGCCAGCAGGGATCCCATGAGCAGTTCTTC. This sequence encodes CASSQQGSHEQFF.

A note on this clone: A read error may account for a junction end that differs from germline. Other DNA sequences in this sample translate to the same CDR3. The chain has TRBV30 and TRBJ2-2; the match to TRBD2 covers 10 bases. Germline CDR1 GTSNPN, CDR2 SVGIG (reference sequence). The CDR3 is 16 amino acids. The CDR3 coding sequence is TGCGCCTGGAGCGACATAGCGGGGGGCCGACGAGGGGAGCTGTTTTTT. Its protein is CAWSDIAGGRRGELFF.

This chain connects TRBV7-2 to TRBJ2-7; TRBD2 aligns across 11 bases. Germline V gene sequence: CDR1 SGHTA, CDR2 FQGNSA. V was clipped by 5 bases and J by 3 bases; unmatched bases: 6. This CDR3 comprises 15 residues. The CDR3 region is CASSRRLAGYYEQYF. The CDR3 DNA sequence: TGTGCCAGCAGCCGTCGACTAGCGGGGTACTACGAGCAGTACTTC.

The V gene is TRBV27, the J gene TRBJ1-3; 10 positions match TRBD1. Germline V gives CDR1 MNHEY, CDR2 SMNVEV (reference sequence). This CDR3 is built from 15 residues. V trimming: 5 bases; J trimming: 2 bases; junction bases outside the gene matches: 3. CDR3 loop: CASSPGTGAGNTIYF. Here the CDR3 DNA reads TGTGCCAGCAGTCCGGGGACAGGGGCTGGAAACACCATATATTTT.

The rearrangement links TRBV5-1 to TRBJ2-3; no clear D. Deletions cut 4 bases from V and 2 bases from J, with 8 bases between. CDR1 and CDR2 (germline): SGHRS, YFSETQ. The CDR3 is 13 residues long. This chain's CDR3 is CASSKIPTDTQYF. The CDR3 DNA follows: TGCGCCAGCAGCAAGATCCCCACAGATACGCAGTATTTT.

The CDR3 here is CASSHRITETQYF. The CDR3 DNA sequence: TGTGCCAGCAGTCACAGGATAACGGAGACCCAGTACTTC. The chain is built from TRBV27 and TRBJ2-5; possibly TRBD1 for D (5 bases). Germline V gives CDR1 MNHEY, CDR2 SMNVEV (reference sequence). Trimming took off 5 bases at V and 5 bases at J, with 12 bases between the two ends. The CDR3 spans 13 residues.

The chain combines TRBV5-1 with TRBJ1-1; D uncertain. The germline gives CDR1 SGHRS, CDR2 YFSETQ. Trimming left V 4 bases short and J 4 bases short, with 14 bases between. This CDR3 comprises 14 residues. The CDR3 nucleotides read TGCGCCAGCAGCCAAGTCTCGGGGTTCACTGAAGCTTTCTTT. It specifies CASSQVSGFTEAFF. The whole variable domain, remainder taken from reference TRBV5-1 and TRBJ1-1, is KAGVTQTPRYLIKTRGQQVTLSCSPISGHRSVSWYQQTPGQGLQFLFEYFSETQRNKGNFPGRFSGRQFSNSRSEMNVSTLELGDSALYLCASSQVSGFTEAFFGQGTRLTVV.